The rows below give T cell receptor beta chains drawn from one sample of a study of shared clonotypes between healthy human individuals. Clones were sequenced by immunoSEQ multiplex PCR, and TCRdb holds only the in-frame ones, with some missing. The sample has about 1 million clones, 75% seen once. Source material: memory CD4+ T cells sorted from blood. These receptors all stem from a man aged 18 to 30 in good health. CDR3s include the opening cysteine and the closing phenylalanine or tryptophan. The D gene is left open where the match is weak. The size entry is marked missing in some rows and otherwise reads once, few, many or a size class.

j_call v_call d_call clone_size cdr3_nt cdr3_aa
TRBJ1-4 TRBV15 TRBD1 . TGTGCCACCAGCAGTCTAGGACAGGGGGCAACTAATGAAAAACTGTTTTTT CATSSLGQGATNEKLFF
TRBJ2-3 TRBV9 TRBD1 . TGTGCCAGCAGCGTAGTGGGACAGATCACAGATACGCAGTATTTT CASSVVGQITDTQYF
TRBJ1-2 TRBV6-1 . . TGTGCCACCGGAAGGGACCTGGGCTATGGCTACACCTTC CATGRDLGYGYTF
TRBJ1-2 TRBV7-9 . many TGTGCCAGCAGCTTAGCAGGACGGACCTATGGCTACACCTTC CASSLAGRTYGYTF
TRBJ1-1 TRBV6-1 . few TGTGCCAGCAGTGTTGGCATGACGGGGGCTAACACTGAAGCTTTCTTT CASSVGMTGANTEAFF
TRBJ1-1 TRBV7-2 . few TGTGCCAGCAGCTTAGGATCTGCAGGGATGAACACTGAAGCTTTCTTT CASSLGSAGMNTEAFF
TRBJ1-6 TRBV19 . few TGTGCCAGTAGTATGTCGAAGGCCGCCGGTTCACCCCTCCACTTT CASSMSKAAGSPLHF
TRBJ2-1 TRBV7-3 . . TGTGCCAGCAGCTTGGCGGGGTCGGGACACAATGAGCAGTTCTTC CASSLAGSGHNEQFF
TRBJ2-7 TRBV5-4 TRBD2 . TGTGCCAGCAGCAGAGAGACTAGCGGGAGTTACGAGCAGTACTTC CASSRETSGSYEQYF
TRBJ2-7 TRBV9 . . TGTGCCAGCAGCCCTCAGGGGGGGGGTCCCTCCTACGAGCAGTACTTC CASSPQGGGPSYEQYF
TRBJ1-2 TRBV7-2 TRBD1 . TGTGCCAGCAGCTCCCTCCGTGGACAGGGGTATGGCTACACCTTC CASSSLRGQGYGYTF
TRBJ2-1 TRBV15 . . TGTGCCACCAGCGCGAAAGCAGCTGAGCAGTTCTTC CATSAKAAEQFF
TRBJ2-5 TRBV18 . . TGTGCCAGCTCGGGGCAGGGGAAAGAGACCCAGTACTTC CASSGQGKETQYF
TRBJ2-1 TRBV5-1 . . TGCGCCAGCAGCTCCTCCCGGAGGGGGTCCTACAATGAGCAGTTCTTC CASSSSRRGSYNEQFF
TRBJ1-2 TRBV19 TRBD1 . TGTGCCAGTAGTATGGGGACAGACGGAGATGGCTACACCTTC CASSMGTDGDGYTF
TRBJ2-3 TRBV5-1 . . TGCGCCAGCAGCCCCCCGGGCCTAGCACACACAGATACGCAGTATTTT CASSPPGLAHTDTQYF
TRBJ1-1 TRBV10-3 . . TGTGCCATCAGTGAGTCTAGGACACCTAACACTGAAGCTTTCTTT CAISESRTPNTEAFF
TRBJ2-2 TRBV6-1 TRBD1 . TGTGCCAGCAGTTCAGGGAGGACAGGGACCGGGGAGCTGTTTTTT CASSSGRTGTGELFF
TRBJ1-4 TRBV14 . . TGTGCCAGCAGCCCAGGGGCAGGAGAAAAACTGTTTTTT CASSPGAGEKLFF
TRBJ2-3 TRBV19 TRBD2 . TGTGCCAGTTCCTCCGGGGGGGCCGTGTTAGATACGCAGTATTTT CASSSGGAVLDTQYF
TRBJ2-7 TRBV5-6 . . TGTGCCAGCAGCTTGATTGGGGGGTACGAGCAGTACTTC CASSLIGGYEQYF
TRBJ2-2 TRBV5-1 . . TGCGCCAGCAGCTCGCTAAACACCGGGGAGCTGTTTTTT CASSSLNTGELFF
TRBJ1-2 TRBV6-1 TRBD1 . TGTGCCAGCAGTGAAGCAGACAGGGGGCACTACACCTTC CASSEADRGHYTF
TRBJ2-2 TRBV4-3 . few TGCGCCAGCAGCCAAGGGGGGGCGGCCACCGGGGAGCTGTTTTTT CASSQGGAATGELFF
TRBJ2-3 TRBV11-3 TRBD1 . TGTGCCAGCAGCTCTACAGGGGGAGATACGCAGTATTTT CASSSTGGDTQYF
TRBJ1-2 TRBV25-1 . . TGTGCCAGCAGTGAATTGGGGCCCACAGGGCGCTACACCTTC CASSELGPTGRYTF
TRBJ2-5 TRBV9 . few TGTGCCAGCAGCGTCATGCCCCTAGGGGAGACCCAGTACTTC CASSVMPLGETQYF
TRBJ2-2 TRBV6-5 . . TGTGCCAGCAGTTCAGAGGGAAACACCGAGGAGCTGTTTTTT CASSSEGNTEELFF
TRBJ2-3 TRBV5-6 TRBD2 . TGTGCCAGCAGCATGATTAGCGGGGGCCAGGGAGATACGCAGTATTTT CASSMISGGQGDTQYF
TRBJ2-2 TRBV10-3 . . TGTGCCATCGGAAGTCTCGGGAGTGGGACCGGGGAGCTGTTTTTT CAIGSLGSGTGELFF
TRBJ2-5 TRBV7-9 TRBD2 . TGTGCCAGCAGTTATGGGACTAGCGCCCTGCTCCAAGAGACCCAGTACTTC CASSYGTSALLQETQYF
TRBJ2-5 TRBV5-4 TRBD2 once TGTGCCAGCAGCAGGACTAGCGGGAGTTTAGAGACCCAGTACTTC CASSRTSGSLETQYF
TRBJ2-7 TRBV19 TRBD2 . TGTGCCAGTAGTATAGTTGGACTAGCGGGAGGTTCCAGCTCCTACGAGCAGTACTTC CASSIVGLAGGSSSYEQYF
TRBJ1-5 TRBV10-1 . . TGCGCCAGCAGGAACCAGCCCCAGCATTTT CASRNQPQHF
TRBJ1-2 TRBV7-9 . . TGTGCCAGCAGCTTAGACGGGTGGGAAGCTAACTATGGCTACACCTTC CASSLDGWEANYGYTF
TRBJ1-1 TRBV16 . few TGTGCCAGCAGCCAATTTTCCGGGGGCGGTGAAGCTTTCTTT CASSQFSGGGEAFF
TRBJ2-7 TRBV10-3 TRBD2 . TGTGCCATCACCTCTCCGGGGGGCTCCTACGAGCAGTACTTC CAITSPGGSYEQYF
TRBJ1-2 TRBV4-3 . . TGCGCCAGCAGCCAAGTACCAGGCAACTATGGCTACACCTTC CASSQVPGNYGYTF
TRBJ2-7 TRBV7-9 . . TGTGCCAGCAGCTTATTAGACCAGGGGCCCTACGAGCAGTACTTC CASSLLDQGPYEQYF
TRBJ1-4 TRBV4-2 . . TGTGCCAGCAGCCAAGTTGGAGGGGAGGATGAAAAACTGTTTTTT CASSQVGGEDEKLFF
TRBJ2-1 TRBV5-4 TRBD2 . TGTGCCAGCAGCTTGTCCGGGACTAGCGTAAATGAGCAGTTCTTC CASSLSGTSVNEQFF
TRBJ2-2 TRBV27 TRBD1 many TGTGCCAGCAGTTTATCGCGGCAGGGGGCCCACACCGGGGAGCTGTTTTTT CASSLSRQGAHTGELFF
TRBJ2-1 TRBV7-9 . . TGTGCCAGCAGCGCCGGGGTCCAATACAATGAGCAGTTCTTC CASSAGVQYNEQFF
TRBJ2-1 TRBV2 . . TGTGCCAGCAGTGTGGAGGGGCCCTCCTACAATGAGCAGTTCTTC CASSVEGPSYNEQFF
TRBJ1-1 TRBV9 TRBD1 once TGTGCCAGCAGCGTTGATGCCGGGACAGGGGGGGGAGGCACTGAAGCTTTCTTT CASSVDAGTGGGGTEAFF
TRBJ2-6 TRBV9 . . TGTGCCAGCAGTCGGGACCTCTCTGGGGCCAACGTCCTGACTTTC CASSRDLSGANVLTF
TRBJ2-7 TRBV10-3 . . TGTGCCATCAGTGGAGGGCAGCGCGAGCAGTACTTC CAISGGQREQYF
TRBJ2-3 TRBV7-9 . . TGTGCCAGCAGCTTGGGAGATTTCGAAATCACAGATACGCAGTATTTT CASSLGDFEITDTQYF
TRBJ1-5 TRBV18 TRBD1 few TGTGCCAGCTCATCGGACAGGGGGCAAGATAGCAATCAGCCCCAGCATTTT CASSSDRGQDSNQPQHF
TRBJ2-7 TRBV4-1 . . TGCGCCAGCAGCCAGCCTTTGACAGGAGCCCTCTACGAGCAGTACTTC CASSQPLTGALYEQYF
TRBJ2-2 TRBV5-1 . . TGCGCCAGCAGCTTGAGTGCAGGATTGAGAATCACCGGGGAGCTGTTTTTT CASSLSAGLRITGELFF
TRBJ1-6 TRBV5-1 . . TGCGCCAGCAGCTTGTCCAGGGAAGTATCACCCCTCCACTTT CASSLSREVSPLHF
TRBJ2-7 TRBV6-1 TRBD1 . TGTGCCAGCAGTGATCCATACACAGGGGGCGGGGAGCAGTACTTC CASSDPYTGGGEQYF
TRBJ1-5 TRBV5-1 . . TGCGCCAGCAGCTTGGGGGGGATCAATCAGCCCCAGCATTTT CASSLGGINQPQHF